The 19 T cell receptor beta chains below all came from one sample that was sequenced in a study of blood T cell repertoires in COVID-19. Measured with immunoSEQ multiplex PCR; TCRdb has only the in-frame clones, and not every one. The data contain over 10,000 clones, almost 85% of them singletons. Material for sequencing was peripheral blood. All receptors derive from an elderly man with acute or convalescent COVID-19.

This clone appeared once. The chain combines TRBV7-8 with TRBJ2-5, with 9 bases identical to TRBD2. CDR3 length: 17 amino acids. The V gene end was trimmed by 3 bases and the J gene end by 5 bases; junction bases not matched to a gene: 13. The V gene's germline CDR1 is SGHVS and CDR2 FQNEAQ. The CDR3 protein is CASSLLAGGPGAETQYF. CDR3 DNA: TGTGCCAGCAGCTTGTTGGCGGGGGGGCCCGGAGCGGAGACCCAGTACTTC.

The J gene is TRBJ1-1, the V gene TRBV3-1 (or the pseudogene TRBV3-2); 7 bases align to TRBD1. The V gene end was trimmed by 5 bases and the J gene end by 0 bases; junction bases not matched to a gene: 3. The germline V gene has CDR1 LGHDT and CDR2 YNNKEL (reference sequence). The CDR3 is made up of 14 amino acids. The CDR3: CASSGDRLNTEAFF. CDR3 in DNA: TGTGCCAGCAGCGGGGACAGACTGAACACTGAAGCTTTCTTT.

This chain uses TRBV4-1 with TRBJ2-7; D may be TRBD2 (6 bases). The V gene's germline CDR1 is MGHRA and CDR2 YSYEKL. CDR3 length equals 15 residues. Trimming shortened V by 1 base and J by 3 bases, and 13 bases separated the two germline ends. The CDR3 DNA follows: TGCGCCAGCAGCCAAGGGGTAGCGGAACACTACGAGCAGTACTTC. Translated: CASSQGVAEHYEQYF.

The chain joins TRBV11-1 to TRBJ2-2; TRBD2 matches 12 bases. Trimming cost V 5 bases and J 1 base; bases outside gene matches: 2. Germline lookup yields CDR1 SGHAT and CDR2 FQDESV (reference sequence). This CDR3 spans 16 amino acids. CDR3 sequence (DNA): TGTGCCAGCAGCCCGGGACTAGCGGGGAACACCGGGGAGCTGTTTTTT. Its protein product is CASSPGLAGNTGELFF.

The chain recombines TRBV7-2 with TRBJ2-1; D is undetermined. Trimming stripped 3 bases from V and 5 bases from J, with 23 bases between. This CDR3 region has 18 residues. In germline, CDR1 is SGHTA, CDR2 FQGNSA. The CDR3 loop reads CASSLLPHISRSNNEQFF. The CDR3, as DNA: TGTGCCAGCAGCTTGTTGCCGCATATAAGCCGGAGCAACAATGAGCAGTTCTTC.

In its sample, this clone was seen once. This chain uses TRBV7-3 with TRBJ2-2; D is undetermined. The CDR3 covers 12 residues. Looked up from germline, CDR1 is SGHTA and CDR2 is FQGTGA. V lost 1 base and J 7 bases, leaving 4 bases between the germline ends. The CDR3 sequence is CASSLIGGELFF. CDR3 sequence (DNA): TGTGCCAGCAGCTTAATCGGCGGGGAGCTGTTTTTT.

The chain couples TRBV30 to TRBJ1-6; 8 bases match TRBD1. Germline loops: CDR1 GTSNPN, CDR2 SVGIG (reference sequence). Losses at the gene ends were 3 bases for V and 0 bases for J; bases not matched to a gene: 4. The CDR3 is made up of 16 amino acids. The CDR3 is CAWRGQEISYNSPLHF. CDR3 DNA sequence: TGTGCCTGGAGGGGACAGGAGATCTCCTATAATTCACCCCTCCACTTT.

The chain carries TRBV5-1 and TRBJ2-5; 10 positions match TRBD2. Germline CDR1 SGHRS, CDR2 YFSETQ. The CDR3 contains 15 residues. V gave up 2 bases and J gave up 1 base; unmatched junction bases: 2. The CDR3 sequence is CASSFSGGPQETQYF. CDR3 sequence (DNA): TGCGCCAGCAGCTTTAGCGGGGGGCCCCAAGAGACCCAGTACTTC.

This clone was seen more than once but under ten times. The chain carries TRBV28 and TRBJ2-7; 7 nucleotides agree with TRBD1. The CDR3 is 15 residues long. Germline CDR1 reads MDHEN; CDR2 reads SYDVKM. Trimming cost V 8 bases and J 2 bases; bases outside gene matches: 12. The CDR3 region has the DNA TGTGCCAGCCACCCCTCCGGACAGGAGACCTACGAGCAGTACTTC. This gives the protein CASHPSGQETYEQYF.

V and J are TRBV6-5 and TRBJ2-3; possibly TRBD1 for D (6 bases). CDR1 is MNHEY and CDR2 is SVGAGI in the germline V gene. V dropped 6 bases and J dropped 2 bases, with 12 bases sitting between them. The CDR3 consists of 14 residues. The CDR3 nucleotides are TGTGCCAGCAGCCCGGACAGATTCACAGATACGCAGTATTTT. Amino acids: CASSPDRFTDTQYF.

The chain employs TRBV10-3 and TRBJ2-3; 8 bases fit TRBD1. The CDR3 length is 13 residues. With 11 bases clipped from V and 3 bases from J, the junction kept 7 bases outside the gene matches. Germline loops: CDR1 ENHRY, CDR2 SYGVKD. CDR3 nucleotide sequence: TGTGCCTCGACAGGGGTGCGGACAGATACGCAGTATTTT. This encodes CASTGVRTDTQYF.

The V gene is TRBV2, the J gene TRBJ1-6; D gene unclear. The CDR3 loop spans 13 amino acids. Germline values: CDR1 SNHLY, CDR2 FYNNEI. Trimming cost V 6 bases and J 13 bases, with 16 bases left between them. The CDR3 coding sequence is TGTGCCAGCAGACTCCGGGAAACTGAGCCCCTCCACTTT. It codes for CASRLRETEPLHF.

The V and J genes are TRBV15 and TRBJ1-1; possible D gene TRBD1, 6 bases. Trimming cost V 9 bases and J 10 bases, with 15 bases left between them. The germline CDR1 and CDR2 sequences are LNHNV and YYDKDF (reference sequence). The CDR3 is made up of 11 amino acids. The CDR3 is CATTSDSRAFF. The CDR3 DNA follows: TGTGCCACTACATCGGACAGCCGAGCTTTCTTT.

This clone was picked up a small number of times. The rearrangement joins TRBV19 to TRBJ1-6; 10 bases map to TRBD1. Germline V CDR1 and CDR2: LNHDA, SQIVND (reference sequence). The J segment lost 1 base and the V segment lost 5 bases, leaving 5 bases of the junction unmatched. The CDR3 loop spans 17 amino acids. The CDR3 DNA sequence: TGTGCCAGTAGTGCACCGGGACAGGGGTCCTATAATTCACCCCTCCACTTT. This translates into CASSAPGQGSYNSPLHF.

The rearrangement links TRBV27 to TRBJ2-5, with 7 positions matching TRBD2. Germline CDR1 reads MNHEY; CDR2 reads SMNVEV (reference sequence). This CDR3 contains 14 residues. The J segment lost 7 bases and the V segment lost 2 bases, leaving 7 bases of the junction unmatched. Here the CDR3 reads CASSLRGPGGTQYF. DNA of the CDR3: TGTGCCAGCAGTTTAAGAGGGCCGGGAGGGACCCAGTACTTC.

The genes are TRBV19 and TRBJ1-2; possibly TRBD1 for D (5 bases). This CDR3 contains 14 residues. Germline-derived CDR1 and CDR2 are LNHDA and SQIVND (reference sequence). With 5 bases removed from V and 8 bases from J, the gap between germline ends came to 18 bases. The CDR3 here is CASSDPSGAKGYTF. CDR3 coding DNA: TGTGCCAGTAGTGACCCGAGCGGGGCAAAAGGCTACACCTTC.

The chain combines TRBV6-2 or TRBV6-3 with TRBJ2-5; D is perhaps TRBD2 (5 bases). The CDR3 extends over 14 amino acids. Germline CDR1 and CDR2: MNHEY and SVGEGT. V gave up 5 bases and J gave up 6 bases, with 16 bases separating them. For the CDR3, the DNA is TGTGCCAGCAGTGTGTCTATCAGAGGGCAGACCCAGTACTTC. Amino acids: CASSVSIRGQTQYF.

The CDR3 loop is CASSVGAGPNYGYTF. In DNA form, the CDR3 reads TGTGCCAGCAGCGTGGGGGCAGGACCCAACTATGGCTACACCTTC. The chain combines TRBV11-1 with TRBJ1-2, with a weak D call TRBD1 (6 bases). Trimming took 5 bases from V and 2 from J, leaving 15 bases between them. The germline V gene encodes CDR1 SGHAT and CDR2 FQDESV (reference sequence). The CDR3 consists of 15 residues.

This chain joins TRBV27 and TRBJ2-7; 8 positions match TRBD2. The CDR3 is 16 residues long. With 6 bases clipped from V and 3 bases from J, the junction kept 13 bases outside the gene matches. CDR1 and CDR2 (germline): MNHEY, SMNVEV (reference sequence). The DNA of the CDR3 is TGTGCCAGCAGACCTCGGGGGGGCCCTCCTAGCTACGAGCAGTACTTC. Translation gives CASRPRGGPPSYEQYF.